Described below is a single T cell receptor beta chain sequence and its context. CDR1 MDHEN and CDR2 SYDVKM come from the germline V gene. The CDR3 loop spans 17 amino acids. J lost 0 bases, V lost 4 bases, and 10 bases had no gene match. Authors' processing steps: Quantification of nucleated cells was approximated via reference gene primer amplification. Assay: immunoSEQ multiplex PCR; the TCRdb copy retains only in-frame clones and omits some. V and J calls and clone size are copied from that table; D and trimming were computed from the DNA. The table records about 45,000 clones, over 70% of them present only once. The sample belongs to a study of blood T cell repertoires in COVID-19. Study-wide background: The United States, Italy and Spain were the sources of the acute and convalescent COVID-19 samples. PBMCs, B-cell-depleted T cells, or T cells were the source of the cDNA or gDNA that made up the material.

The TCR was taken from a human donor in a cohort sampled during active COVID-19. Sequencing was performed on peripheral blood. The V and J genes are TRBV28 and TRBJ2-7; 9 bases line up with TRBD1. The CDR3 DNA reads as TGTGCCAGCAGTTCACTCGGGACAGGGCTTAGCTCCTACGAGCAGTACTTC. Encoded protein: CASSSLGTGLSSYEQYF.